This T cell receptor beta chain emerged from a study of cytomegalovirus exposure and HLA in healthy donors. Study overall: When 300 to 400 donors were genotyped, approximately 80% of them were found to fall in the Caucasian-associated ancestry cluster.

Germline V gene sequence: CDR1 MGHRA, CDR2 YSYEKL. The V and J ends lost 1 base and 5 bases respectively, with 8 bases between them. The CDR3 has 13 residues. This clone was picked up a small number of times. Its antigen is undetermined. With 60 Vbeta and 13 Jbeta primers, the PCR was carried out. Generated by immunoSEQ multiplex PCR, the TCRdb table keeps only in-frame clones and is missing some. The table has some 110,000 clones, 10% seen once; the top ten hold 5.5% to 7.5%. Whereas donors were nominally healthy upon sampling, unrecorded immune exposures were probable. General study findings and limits: As confirmed in vitro, a few CMV-associated chains were specific for CMV antigens.

V usage is TRBV4-1 and J usage is TRBJ2-5, with D unclear. This TCR derives from a man in his forties in good health and CMV-seropositive. The source material was PBMCs. The CDR3 nucleotides are TGCGCCAGCAGCCAAGGCCACATTGAGACCCAGTACTTC. Its protein is CASSQGHIETQYF.